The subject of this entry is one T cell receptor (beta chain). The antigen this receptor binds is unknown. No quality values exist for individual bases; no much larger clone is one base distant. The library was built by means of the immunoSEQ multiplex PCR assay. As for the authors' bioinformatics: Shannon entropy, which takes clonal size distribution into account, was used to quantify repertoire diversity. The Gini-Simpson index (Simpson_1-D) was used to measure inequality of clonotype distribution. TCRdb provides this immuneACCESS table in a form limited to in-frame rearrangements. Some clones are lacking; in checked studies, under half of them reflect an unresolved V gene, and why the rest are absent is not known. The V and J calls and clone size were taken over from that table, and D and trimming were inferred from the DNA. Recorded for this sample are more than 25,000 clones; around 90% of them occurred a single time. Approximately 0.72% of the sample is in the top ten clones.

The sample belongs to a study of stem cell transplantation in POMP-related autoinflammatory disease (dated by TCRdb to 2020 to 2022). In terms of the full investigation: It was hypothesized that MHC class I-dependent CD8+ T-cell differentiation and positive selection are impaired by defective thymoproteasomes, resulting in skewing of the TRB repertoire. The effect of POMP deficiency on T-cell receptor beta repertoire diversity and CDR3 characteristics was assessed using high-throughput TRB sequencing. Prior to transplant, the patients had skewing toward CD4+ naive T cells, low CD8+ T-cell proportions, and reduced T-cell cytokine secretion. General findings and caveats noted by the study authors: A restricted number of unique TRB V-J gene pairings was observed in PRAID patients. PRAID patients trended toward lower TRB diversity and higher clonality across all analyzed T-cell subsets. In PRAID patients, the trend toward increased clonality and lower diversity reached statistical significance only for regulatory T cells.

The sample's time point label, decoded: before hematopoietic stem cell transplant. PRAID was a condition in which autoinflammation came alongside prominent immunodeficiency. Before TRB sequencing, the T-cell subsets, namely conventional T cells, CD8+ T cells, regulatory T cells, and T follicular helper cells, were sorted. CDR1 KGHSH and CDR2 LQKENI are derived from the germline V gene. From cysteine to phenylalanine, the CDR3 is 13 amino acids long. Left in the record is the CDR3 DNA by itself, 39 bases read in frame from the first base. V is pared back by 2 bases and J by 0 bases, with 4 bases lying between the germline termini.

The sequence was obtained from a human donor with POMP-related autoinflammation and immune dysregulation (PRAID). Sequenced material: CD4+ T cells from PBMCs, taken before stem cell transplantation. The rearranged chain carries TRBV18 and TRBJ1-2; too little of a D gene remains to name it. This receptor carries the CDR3 CASSPVSNYGYTF. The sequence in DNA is TGTGCCAGCTCACCAGTCTCTAACTATGGCTACACCTTC.